This T cell receptor beta chain is drawn from a study of T cell responses to AZD1222 COVID-19 vaccine. Findings and limits, study-wide: CD4 TCRs covered the whole spike, strongest at regions 160-218 and 743-854. Clonal diversity may have been underestimated in mostly white British donors. A rise in Spike-specific TCR breadth and depth followed two AZD1222 doses.

Concerning this clone: Antigen specificity is unknown.

V lost 3 bases, J lost 4 bases, and 6 bases stayed unmatched. The CDR3 consists of 15 residues. From germline, CDR1 is SGDLS and CDR2 YYNGEE. Profiled with immunoSEQ multiplex PCR; TCRdb holds only in-frame clones, not every one. The data contain approximately 74,000 clones, 86% of them seen just once; the ten biggest clones take up under 3%. The source is an adult in good health. The sample here was peripheral blood, taken on day 0 of AZD1222 vaccination. This rearrangement joins TRBV9 to TRBJ2-1; 8 bases map to TRBD1. Written as DNA, the CDR3 is TGTGCCAGCAGCGCCTCAGGGGGCTTATACAATGAGCAGTTCTTC. Translation: CASSASGGLYNEQFF.